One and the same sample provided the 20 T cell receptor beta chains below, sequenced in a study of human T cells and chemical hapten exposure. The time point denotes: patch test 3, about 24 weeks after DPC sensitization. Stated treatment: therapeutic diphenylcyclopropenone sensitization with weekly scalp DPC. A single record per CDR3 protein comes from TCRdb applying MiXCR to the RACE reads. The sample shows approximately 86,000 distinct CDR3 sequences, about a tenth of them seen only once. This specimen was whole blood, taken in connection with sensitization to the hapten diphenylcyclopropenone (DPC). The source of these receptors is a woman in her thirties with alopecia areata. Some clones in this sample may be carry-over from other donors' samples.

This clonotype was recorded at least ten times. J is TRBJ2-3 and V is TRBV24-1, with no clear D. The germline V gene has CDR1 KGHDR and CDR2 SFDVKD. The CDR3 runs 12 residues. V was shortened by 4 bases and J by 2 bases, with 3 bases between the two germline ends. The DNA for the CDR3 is TGTGCCACCAGTGACACCACAGATACGCAGTATTTT. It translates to CATSDTTDTQYF.

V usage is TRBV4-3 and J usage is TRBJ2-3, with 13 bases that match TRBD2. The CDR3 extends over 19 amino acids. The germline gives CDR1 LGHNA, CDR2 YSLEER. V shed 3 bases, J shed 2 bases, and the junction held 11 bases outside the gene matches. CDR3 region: CASSHLPVTSGRATDTQYF. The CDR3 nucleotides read TGCGCCAGCAGCCATCTCCCCGTCACTAGCGGGAGGGCCACAGATACGCAGTATTTT.

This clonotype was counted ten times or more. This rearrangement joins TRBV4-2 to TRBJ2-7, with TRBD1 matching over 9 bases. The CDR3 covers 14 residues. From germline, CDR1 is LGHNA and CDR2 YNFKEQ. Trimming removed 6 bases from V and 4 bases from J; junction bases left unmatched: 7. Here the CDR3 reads CASRPGTGRYEQYF. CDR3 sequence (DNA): TGTGCCAGCAGACCCGGGACAGGGCGTTACGAGCAGTACTTC.

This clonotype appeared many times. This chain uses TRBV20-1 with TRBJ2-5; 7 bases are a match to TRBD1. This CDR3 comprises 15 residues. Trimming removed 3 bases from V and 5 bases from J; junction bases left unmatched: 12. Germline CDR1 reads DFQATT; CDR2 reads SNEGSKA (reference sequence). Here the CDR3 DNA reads TGCAGTGCTAGGGCAGGACAGGACGATAGGGAGACCCAGTACTTC. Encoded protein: CSARAGQDDRETQYF.

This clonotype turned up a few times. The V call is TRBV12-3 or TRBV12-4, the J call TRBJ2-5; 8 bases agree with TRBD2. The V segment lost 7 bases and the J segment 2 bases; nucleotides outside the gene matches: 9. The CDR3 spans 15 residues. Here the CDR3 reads CASTPAGAIQETQYF. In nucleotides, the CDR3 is TGTGCCAGCACTCCAGCGGGGGCGATACAAGAGACCCAGTACTTC.

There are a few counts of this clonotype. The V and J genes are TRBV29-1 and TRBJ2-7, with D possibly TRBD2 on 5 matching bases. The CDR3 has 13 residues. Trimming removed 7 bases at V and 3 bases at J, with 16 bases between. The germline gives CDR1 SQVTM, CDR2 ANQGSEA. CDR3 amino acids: CSAGGDGYYEQYF. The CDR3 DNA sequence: TGCAGCGCTGGAGGCGACGGCTACTACGAGCAGTACTTC.

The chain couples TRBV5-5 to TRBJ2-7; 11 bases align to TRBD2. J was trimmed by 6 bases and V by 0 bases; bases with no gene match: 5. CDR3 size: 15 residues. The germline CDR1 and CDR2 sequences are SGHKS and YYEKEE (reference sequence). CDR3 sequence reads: CASSLESSGGFEQYF. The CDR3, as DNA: TGTGCCAGCAGCTTGGAGTCTAGCGGGGGGTTCGAGCAGTACTTC.

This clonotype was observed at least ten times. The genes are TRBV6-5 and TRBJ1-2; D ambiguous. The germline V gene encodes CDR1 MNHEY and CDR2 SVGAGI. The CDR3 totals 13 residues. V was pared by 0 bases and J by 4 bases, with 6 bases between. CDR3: CASSYSHAYGYTF. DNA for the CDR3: TGTGCCAGCAGTTACTCCCACGCCTATGGCTACACCTTC.

The CDR3 spells CSAQGQSYNEQFF. The CDR3, as DNA: TGCAGTGCCCAGGGGCAGTCCTACAATGAGCAGTTCTTC. The J gene is TRBJ2-1, the V gene TRBV20-1; tentatively, D is TRBD1 (6 bases). Germline CDR1 reads DFQATT; CDR2 reads SNEGSKA (reference sequence). Trimming shortened V by 6 bases and J by 1 base, and 10 bases separated the two germline ends. This CDR3 is 13 amino acids long.

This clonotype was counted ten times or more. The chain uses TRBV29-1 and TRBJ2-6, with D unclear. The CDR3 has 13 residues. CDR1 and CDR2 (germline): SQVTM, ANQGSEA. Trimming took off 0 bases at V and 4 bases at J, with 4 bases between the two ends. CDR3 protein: CSVEEPGANVLTF. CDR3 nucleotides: TGCAGCGTTGAAGAGCCAGGGGCCAACGTCCTGACTTTC.

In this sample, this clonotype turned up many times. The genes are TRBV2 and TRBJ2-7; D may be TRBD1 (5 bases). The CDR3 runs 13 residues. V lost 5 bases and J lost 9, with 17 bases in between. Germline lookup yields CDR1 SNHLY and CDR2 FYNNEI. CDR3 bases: TGTGCCAGCAGTACCGACAGAAACCCTGGGCAGTACGTC. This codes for CASSTDRNPGQYV.

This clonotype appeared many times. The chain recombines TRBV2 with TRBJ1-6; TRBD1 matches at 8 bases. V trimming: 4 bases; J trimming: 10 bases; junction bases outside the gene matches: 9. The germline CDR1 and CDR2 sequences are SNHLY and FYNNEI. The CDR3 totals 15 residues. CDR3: CASSAGQGPQSPLHF. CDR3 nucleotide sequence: TGTGCCAGCAGTGCAGGACAGGGCCCCCAATCACCCCTCCACTTT.

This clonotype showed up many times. This chain's CDR3 is CASSSIAGPRKDTQYF. CDR3 nucleotide sequence: TGTGCCAGCAGTTCCATAGCGGGCCCCCGGAAAGATACGCAGTATTTT. V and J are TRBV6-4 and TRBJ2-3; 7 bases line up with TRBD2. Germline lookup yields CDR1 MRHNA and CDR2 SNTAGT. V gave up 5 bases and J gave up 5 bases; unmatched junction bases: 13. The CDR3 covers 16 residues.

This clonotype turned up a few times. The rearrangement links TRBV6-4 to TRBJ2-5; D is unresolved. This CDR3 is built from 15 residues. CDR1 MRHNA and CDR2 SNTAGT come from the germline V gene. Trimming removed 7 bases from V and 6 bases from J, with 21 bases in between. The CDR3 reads CASNNFERTEKTQYF. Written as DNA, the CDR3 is TGTGCCAGCAACAACTTCGAGAGAACGGAAAAGACCCAGTACTTC.

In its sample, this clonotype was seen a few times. CDR3: CASRGDYNEQFF. In DNA, the CDR3 is TGTGCCAGCAGAGGAGACTACAATGAGCAGTTCTTC. The chain employs TRBV2 and TRBJ2-1; no firm D call. The germline V gene has CDR1 SNHLY and CDR2 FYNNEI. The CDR3 runs 12 residues. The V end lost 6 bases, the J end lost 3 bases, and 6 bases lay between the germline ends.

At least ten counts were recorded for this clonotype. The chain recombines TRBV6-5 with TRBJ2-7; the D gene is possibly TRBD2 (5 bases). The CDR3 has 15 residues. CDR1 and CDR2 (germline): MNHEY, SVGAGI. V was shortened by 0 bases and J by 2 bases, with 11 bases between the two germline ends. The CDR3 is CASSYSRAETYEQYF. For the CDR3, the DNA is TGTGCCAGCAGTTACTCGAGGGCGGAAACCTACGAGCAGTACTTC.

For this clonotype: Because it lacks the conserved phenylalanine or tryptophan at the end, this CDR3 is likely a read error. Here the CDR3 DNA reads TGTGCCAGCAGTTTAAGAGGGGATGAGCAGTACGCC. Translated, it gives CASSLRGDEQYA. The rearrangement uses TRBV28 and TRBJ2-7, with D possibly being TRBD1 or TRBD2 (5 bases each). The CDR3 is 12 residues long. Germline values: CDR1 MDHEN, CDR2 SYDVKM. Between the trimmed V and J ends, which lost 2 bases and 7 bases, there was a span of 9 bases.

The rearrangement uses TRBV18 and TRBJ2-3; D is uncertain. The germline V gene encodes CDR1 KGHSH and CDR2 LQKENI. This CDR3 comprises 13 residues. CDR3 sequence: CVSSPRSTDTQYF. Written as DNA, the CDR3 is TGTGTCAGTTCACCCCGAAGCACAGATACGCAGTATTTT.

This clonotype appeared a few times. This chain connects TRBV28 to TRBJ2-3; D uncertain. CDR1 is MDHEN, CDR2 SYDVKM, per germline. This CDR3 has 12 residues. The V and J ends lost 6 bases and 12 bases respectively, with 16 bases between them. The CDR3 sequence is CASSLRLKAQYF. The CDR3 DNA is TGTGCCAGCAGCCTGAGACTTAAGGCCCAGTATTTT.

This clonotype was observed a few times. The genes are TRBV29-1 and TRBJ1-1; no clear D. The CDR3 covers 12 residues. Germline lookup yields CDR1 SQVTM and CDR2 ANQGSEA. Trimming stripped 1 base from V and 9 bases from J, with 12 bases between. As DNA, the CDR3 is TGCAGCGTTGAAGCCGGGAGGCAGAAAGCTTTCTTT. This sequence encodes CSVEAGRQKAFF. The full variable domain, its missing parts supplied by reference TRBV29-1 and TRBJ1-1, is SAVISQKPSRDICQRGTSLTIQCQVDSQVTMMFWYRQQPGQSLTLIATANQGSEATYESGFVIDKFPISRPNLTFSTLTVSNMSPEDSSIYLCSVEAGRQKAFFGQGTRLTVV.